A single sample gave rise to the 22 T cell receptor beta chains below, sequenced in a study of cytomegalovirus exposure and HLA in healthy donors. PCR primers comprised 60 Vbeta and 13 Jbeta primers. Sequenced by immunoSEQ multiplex PCR; TCRdb stores in-frame clones only, minus some. The sample includes fewer than 250,000 clones, over 60% of them seen just once. Sequencing was performed on PBMCs. These receptors came from a man aged 18 to 30 in good health and CMV-seronegative.

The chain joins TRBV4-2 to TRBJ1-5, with D maybe TRBD1 (5 bases). Germline CDR1 LGHNA, CDR2 YNFKEQ. The length of the CDR3 is 15 residues. V dropped 3 bases and J dropped 4 bases, with 13 bases sitting between them. CDR3 nucleotide sequence: TGTGCCAGCAGCCAGTCGACAGAGGAGAATCAGCCCCAGCATTTT. This gives the protein CASSQSTEENQPQHF.

This clone has a single count. The chain uses TRBV6-6 and TRBJ2-2; no reliable D call. CDR1 is MNHNY and CDR2 is SVGAGI in the germline V gene (reference sequence). The V gene lost 9 bases and the J gene lost 0 bases, with 11 bases spanning the gap. The CDR3 is 14 residues long. The CDR3 DNA sequence: TGTGCCAGTGCTCCTAACGCGAACACCGGGGAGCTGTTTTTT. Amino acid sequence: CASAPNANTGELFF.

This clone occurred once. The chain combines TRBV5-1 with TRBJ2-2; a possible D gene is TRBD1 (5 bases). CDR3 length equals 15 residues. Trimming took off 0 bases at V and 7 bases at J, with 13 bases between the two ends. Germline V gene sequence: CDR1 SGHRS, CDR2 YFSETQ. CDR3 sequence (DNA): TGCGCCAGCAGCTTGGAGGGGCTAAAGGGCGGGGAGCTGTTTTTT. Translating it yields CASSLEGLKGGELFF.

This chain links TRBV4-3 with TRBJ2-5; D is possibly TRBD2 (5 bases). V lost 0 bases, J lost 5 bases, and 16 bases lay in between. Germline V gives CDR1 LGHNA, CDR2 YSLEER. CDR3 length: 16 amino acids. CDR3 residues: CASSQETTRGVETQYF. In nucleotides, the CDR3 is TGCGCCAGCAGCCAAGAGACAACTAGAGGAGTGGAGACCCAGTACTTC.

This clone has just one count. The chain couples TRBV30 to TRBJ1-4; D is undetermined. Per germline, CDR1 GTSNPN and CDR2 SVGIG (reference sequence). Trimming removed 7 bases from V and 1 base from J, with 10 bases in between. This CDR3 is built from 13 residues. CDR3 nucleotides: TGTGCCTACTCAAGCCAAACTAATGAAAAACTGTTTTTT. Encoded protein: CAYSSQTNEKLFF.

This clone turned up a few times. The chain joins TRBV23-1 to TRBJ2-5; 7 nucleotides match TRBD2. TRBV23-1 carries the ORF label, with uncertain function. The CDR3 covers 19 residues. The ends lost 0 bases at V and 3 bases at J; junction bases unmatched: 16. The CDR3 protein is CASSQSPESGTTNEETQYF. The CDR3 DNA reads as TGCGCCAGCAGTCAATCGCCAGAATCCGGGACTACCAACGAAGAGACCCAGTACTTC.

The V and J genes are TRBV5-1 and TRBJ2-1; 9 bases agree with TRBD1. The CDR3 is 17 residues long. Germline V gene data show CDR1 as SGHRS and CDR2 as YFSETQ. The ends lost 4 bases at V and 4 bases at J; junction bases unmatched: 12. CDR3 DNA: TGCGCCAGCAGCCGCAATGACAGGGGGTGGGGATACAATGAGCAGTTCTTC. Protein sequence: CASSRNDRGWGYNEQFF.

V usage is TRBV28 and J usage is TRBJ1-5; D gene ambiguous. The CDR3 spans 17 residues. The germline V gene has CDR1 MDHEN and CDR2 SYDVKM. V lost 0 bases, J lost 0 bases, and 12 bases lay in between. CDR3 in amino acids: CASSLWSGQPSNQPQHF. CDR3 DNA: TGTGCCAGCAGTTTATGGTCTGGGCAGCCTAGCAATCAGCCCCAGCATTTT.

The rearrangement uses TRBV28 and TRBJ1-2; 7 bases are a match to TRBD1. CDR3 length: 16 amino acids. The germline V gene encodes CDR1 MDHEN and CDR2 SYDVKM. Germline trimming cut 6 bases from V and 5 bases from J; bases unmatched to any gene: 15. DNA of the CDR3: TGTGCCAGCAGGCGTACTCCGGGACAGACGACGTATGGCTACACCTTC. This encodes CASRRTPGQTTYGYTF.

The chain couples TRBV6-5 to TRBJ2-1, with D possibly being TRBD2 (6 bases). This CDR3 is 16 amino acids long. V lost 4 bases and J 6 bases, leaving 19 bases between the germline ends. Germline values: CDR1 MNHEY, CDR2 SVGAGI. Here the CDR3 DNA reads TGTGCCAGCAGTTTCCAACTCCGGGACTCCCCCAATGAGCAGTTCTTC. Translation: CASSFQLRDSPNEQFF.

The chain is built from TRBV27 and TRBJ1-6, with 8 bases that match TRBD1. Per germline, CDR1 MNHEY and CDR2 SMNVEV (reference sequence). Germline trimming cut 3 bases from V and 7 bases from J; bases unmatched to any gene: 17. CDR3 length: 19 amino acids. The CDR3 loop reads CASSFAPGTDRGWNSPLHF. The CDR3 bases are TGTGCCAGCAGTTTCGCCCCTGGCACCGACAGGGGTTGGAATTCACCCCTCCACTTT.

V gene TRBV29-1 combines with J gene TRBJ2-1; no clear D. CDR3 length: 13 residues. CDR1 SQVTM and CDR2 ANQGSEA come from the germline V gene. V was shortened by 3 bases and J by 0 bases, with 6 bases between the two germline ends. In DNA, the CDR3 is TGCAGCGTTGAGCCCAGCTCCTACAATGAGCAGTTCTTC. Its translation is CSVEPSSYNEQFF.

This clone was counted only a few times. The chain links TRBV7-9 to TRBJ2-3, with D maybe TRBD1 (7 bases). CDR3 length: 15 amino acids. V shed 5 bases and J shed 3 bases, with 15 bases lying between them. Germline loops: CDR1 SEHNR, CDR2 FQNEAQ (reference sequence). This CDR3 is CASSPRQGGTDTQYF. The CDR3 DNA is TGTGCCAGCAGCCCACGCCAGGGGGGAACAGATACGCAGTATTTT.

The chain links TRBV5-1 to TRBJ2-3; 8 bases fit TRBD1. The CDR3 contains 14 residues. Per the germline V gene, CDR1 is SGHRS and CDR2 is YFSETQ. V shed 6 bases and J 1 base; nucleotides not matched to a gene: 4. CDR3 in DNA: TGCGCCAGCACCGAGACAGGGGGCACAGATACGCAGTATTTT. Amino acids: CASTETGGTDTQYF.

The chain couples TRBV20-1 to TRBJ1-1; D remains ambiguous. There are 11 residues in the CDR3. Germline V lookup: CDR1 DFQATT, CDR2 SNEGSKA (reference sequence). The ends were cut back, 6 bases at V and 3 bases at J, with 8 bases in the middle. CDR3 in amino acids: CSAGGYTEAFF. The CDR3 DNA follows: TGCAGTGCCGGAGGGTACACTGAAGCTTTCTTT.

The J gene is TRBJ1-1, the V gene TRBV28; weak D call: TRBD1 (6 bases). The CDR3 is 15 amino acids. Germline V gives CDR1 MDHEN, CDR2 SYDVKM. Trimming removed 3 bases from V and 3 bases from J, with 14 bases in between. This chain's CDR3 is CASSLRGQTDTEAFF. The CDR3 DNA sequence: TGTGCCAGCAGTTTGAGAGGACAGACGGACACTGAAGCTTTCTTT.

V gene TRBV7-9 combines with J gene TRBJ2-3, with 14 bases matching TRBD2. The germline V gene encodes CDR1 SEHNR and CDR2 FQNEAQ (reference sequence). The CDR3 is made up of 17 amino acids. J lost 5 bases, V lost 4 bases, and 8 bases had no gene match. The CDR3 loop reads CASSYPTSGGAGDTQYF. The CDR3 coding sequence is TGTGCCAGCAGCTATCCGACTAGCGGGGGGGCAGGAGATACGCAGTATTTT.

The chain recombines TRBV7-2 with TRBJ2-7; no clear D. The V end lost 5 bases, the J end lost 4 bases, and 6 bases lay between the germline ends. Germline V gene lookup returns CDR1 SGHTA and CDR2 FQGNSA. CDR3 size: 11 residues. CDR3 coding DNA: TGTGCCAGCAGCGCCCGGTACGAGCAGTACTTC. The encoded protein is CASSARYEQYF.

This rearrangement joins TRBV28 to TRBJ1-2, with 9 bases identical to TRBD1. This CDR3 region has 14 residues. CDR1 and CDR2 (germline): MDHEN, SYDVKM. The J segment lost 6 bases and the V segment lost 6 bases, leaving 8 bases of the junction unmatched. CDR3 sequence reads: CASSTGQGVNGYTF. The CDR3 region has the DNA TGTGCCAGCAGCACGGGACAGGGAGTCAATGGCTACACCTTC.

This rearrangement joins TRBV4-1 to TRBJ1-5, with D possibly being TRBD1 (5 bases). The V gene's germline CDR1 is MGHRA and CDR2 YSYEKL. V was cut by 0 bases and J by 0 bases, with 15 bases left in between. This CDR3 is 18 amino acids long. The CDR3 is CASSQDPGAGSSNQPQHF. The DNA for the CDR3 is TGCGCCAGCAGCCAAGACCCCGGCGCAGGGTCTAGCAATCAGCCCCAGCATTTT.

This chain joins TRBV7-9 and TRBJ2-3, with 8 positions matching TRBD2. V trimming: 2 bases; J trimming: 5 bases; junction bases outside the gene matches: 3. The CDR3 sequence is 14 residues long. Per the germline V gene, CDR1 is SEHNR and CDR2 is FQNEAQ (reference sequence). This CDR3 reads CASSLLAGLDTQYF. As DNA, the CDR3 is TGTGCCAGCAGCTTACTAGCGGGCCTAGATACGCAGTATTTT. The variable domain in full, completed from reference TRBV7-9 and TRBJ2-3, reads DTGVSQNPRHKITKRGQNVTFRCDPISEHNRLYWYRQTLGQGPEFLTYFQNEAQLEKSRLLSDRFSAERPKGSFSTLEIQRTEQGDSAMYLCASSLLAGLDTQYFGPGTRLTVL.

The sample holds a few counts of this clone. The chain joins TRBV6-5 to TRBJ2-7, with 10 bases fitting TRBD2. Per germline, CDR1 MNHEY and CDR2 SVGAGI. The ends lost 0 bases at V and 2 bases at J; junction bases unmatched: 1. The CDR3 has 15 residues. CDR3 sequence: CASSYSSGGAYEQYF. CDR3 coding DNA: TGTGCCAGCAGTTACTCAAGCGGGGGGGCCTACGAGCAGTACTTC.